What follows describes a single TCR beta chain. The V gene end was trimmed by 4 bases and the J gene end by 1 base; junction bases not matched to a gene: 5. The germline gives CDR1 LGHNT, CDR2 FRNRAP. This CDR3 has 16 residues. As originally analysed: Nucleated cell counts were estimated from reference gene primer amplification. Using immunoSEQ multiplex PCR, the repertoire was profiled, and TCRdb retains in-frame clones only, with some absent. The V and J calls and clone size were taken over from that table, and D and trimming were inferred from the DNA. Of roughly 250,000 clones detected, about 88% appear once; the ten largest clones hold 2% to 2.5%. The data originate from a study of blood T cell repertoires in COVID-19.

Sequenced: peripheral blood. The genes are TRBV12-5 and TRBJ1-2; TRBD1 agrees at 11 bases. The clonotype comes from a woman in her 40s who had recovered from COVID-19. The CDR3 region has the DNA TGTGCTAGTGGTTCTGGACAGGGGGCAGGTAACTATGGCTACACCTTC. Translated: CASGSGQGAGNYGYTF.